The rows below give T cell receptor beta chains drawn from one sample of a study of shared clonotypes between healthy human individuals. TCRdb keeps only in-frame clones here, not all; method: immunoSEQ multiplex PCR. The sample has under 850,000 clones; about 91% are singletons. Sequencing used naive CD8+ T cells sorted from blood. The receptors shown here come from a man in his thirties or forties in good health. CDR3s include the opening cysteine and the closing phenylalanine or tryptophan. A D gene is named only where the DNA matches it firmly. Clone size appears in some rows only: once, few, many, or a class for an expanded clone.

v_gene: TRBV29-1; j_gene: TRBJ2-3; d_gene: .; abundance: .; CDR3nt: TGCAGCGTGCCGGGACTCCCCAGTCGCACAGATACGCAGTATTTT; CDR3aa: CSVPGLPSRTDTQYF
v_gene: TRBV30; j_gene: TRBJ2-7; d_gene: .; abundance: once; CDR3nt: TGTGCCTGGAGTGTACTTTCTTGGGGGGAGCAGTACTTC; CDR3aa: CAWSVLSWGEQYF
v_gene: TRBV11-2; j_gene: TRBJ2-7; d_gene: .; abundance: once; CDR3nt: TGTGCCAGCAGCTTAGTCCCCGGAATCTACGAGCAGTACTTC; CDR3aa: CASSLVPGIYEQYF
v_gene: TRBV27; j_gene: TRBJ2-7; d_gene: .; abundance: once; CDR3nt: TGTGCCAGCAGTCACGCGGTAAGCTACGAGCAGTACTTC; CDR3aa: CASSHAVSYEQYF
v_gene: TRBV5-1; j_gene: TRBJ1-5; d_gene: .; abundance: once; CDR3nt: TGCGCCAGCAGCTTGGACGGAGGTTTTCAGCCCCAGCATTTT; CDR3aa: CASSLDGGFQPQHF
v_gene: TRBV28; j_gene: TRBJ2-1; d_gene: TRBD2; abundance: .; CDR3nt: TGTGCCAGCAGTTCCTCTTCTAGCGGGATTTACAATGAGCAGTTCTTC; CDR3aa: CASSSSSSGIYNEQFF
v_gene: TRBV27; j_gene: TRBJ2-2; d_gene: .; abundance: .; CDR3nt: TGTGCCAGCAGGAGAAGAGGCGGAAACACCGGGGAGCTGTTTTTT; CDR3aa: CASRRRGGNTGELFF
v_gene: TRBV29-1; j_gene: TRBJ1-2; d_gene: TRBD1; abundance: .; CDR3nt: TGCAGCGTTGAAAGAGGACAGGGATGCACCTTC; CDR3aa: CSVERGQGCTF
v_gene: TRBV15; j_gene: TRBJ1-2; d_gene: TRBD1; abundance: .; CDR3nt: TGTGCCACCAGCCCGGGACAGAACTACACCTTC; CDR3aa: CATSPGQNYTF
v_gene: TRBV28; j_gene: TRBJ2-7; d_gene: TRBD2; abundance: .; CDR3nt: TGTGCCAGCAGGGAACTAGCGGGAGTCGACGAGCAGTACTTC; CDR3aa: CASRELAGVDEQYF
v_gene: TRBV10-3; j_gene: TRBJ2-7; d_gene: .; abundance: many; CDR3nt: TGTGCCATCAGTGATCCCATCGTAGTCTCCTACGAGCAGTACTTC; CDR3aa: CAISDPIVVSYEQYF
v_gene: TRBV6-6; j_gene: TRBJ2-7; d_gene: .; abundance: .; CDR3nt: TGTGCCAGCATAGGTCCGGTTCCCTCCTACGAGCAGTACTTC; CDR3aa: CASIGPVPSYEQYF
v_gene: TRBV10-2; j_gene: TRBJ2-2; d_gene: .; abundance: .; CDR3nt: TGCGCCAGCAGGATGCACACCGGGGAGCTGTTTTTT; CDR3aa: CASRMHTGELFF
v_gene: TRBV20-1; j_gene: TRBJ2-7; d_gene: .; abundance: .; CDR3nt: TGCAGTGCTAGAGATTTGGTTGGGCAGTACTTC; CDR3aa: CSARDLVGQYF
v_gene: TRBV6-5; j_gene: TRBJ2-5; d_gene: .; abundance: .; CDR3nt: TGTGCCAGCAGCGAGGGGTTTAGGGGTTACGAGACCCAGTACTTC; CDR3aa: CASSEGFRGYETQYF
v_gene: TRBV29-1; j_gene: TRBJ2-1; d_gene: TRBD2; abundance: .; CDR3nt: TGCAGCGTTGCCGGGACTAGCGGGAGTGGTTCCTACAATGAGCAGTTCTTC; CDR3aa: CSVAGTSGSGSYNEQFF
v_gene: TRBV27; j_gene: TRBJ1-5; d_gene: .; abundance: .; CDR3nt: TGTGCCAGCAGTTTATTCGGGCCGAGCCATCAGCCCCAGCATTTT; CDR3aa: CASSLFGPSHQPQHF
v_gene: TRBV4-3; j_gene: TRBJ1-1; d_gene: TRBD1; abundance: .; CDR3nt: TGCGCCAGCAGCCAAGCTAGGGACAGGGGTCTTCCGGCTTTCTTT; CDR3aa: CASSQARDRGLPAFF
v_gene: TRBV19; j_gene: TRBJ1-1; d_gene: .; abundance: .; CDR3nt: TGTGCCAGTAGTATAAGCGGGTCGGGCACTGAAGCTTTCTTT; CDR3aa: CASSISGSGTEAFF
v_gene: TRBV11-2; j_gene: TRBJ1-4; d_gene: .; abundance: once; CDR3nt: TGTGCCAGCAGCTCCTTTGGTGCCTTTAATGAAAAACTGTTTTTT; CDR3aa: CASSSFGAFNEKLFF
v_gene: TRBV5-5; j_gene: TRBJ2-7; d_gene: .; abundance: .; CDR3nt: TGTGCCAGCAGCTTGGCACTAATCTACGAGCAGTACTTC; CDR3aa: CASSLALIYEQYF
v_gene: TRBV11-2; j_gene: TRBJ1-3; d_gene: .; abundance: .; CDR3nt: TGTGCCAGCAGCTTACGCGGAAACACCATATATTTT; CDR3aa: CASSLRGNTIYF
v_gene: TRBV6-6; j_gene: TRBJ2-5; d_gene: TRBD1; abundance: .; CDR3nt: TGTGCCAGCAGTCAGGGACAGAGTCAGACCCAGTACTTC; CDR3aa: CASSQGQSQTQYF
v_gene: TRBV6-6; j_gene: TRBJ2-1; d_gene: .; abundance: .; CDR3nt: TGTGCCAGCGAAGACTGGGACTACAATGAGCAGTTCTTC; CDR3aa: CASEDWDYNEQFF
v_gene: TRBV5-4; j_gene: TRBJ2-7; d_gene: TRBD1; abundance: .; CDR3nt: TGTGCCAGCAGCCCAGCGAGGGGACAGAGCTCCTACGAGCAGTACTTC; CDR3aa: CASSPARGQSSYEQYF
v_gene: TRBV7-9; j_gene: TRBJ2-7; d_gene: .; abundance: .; CDR3nt: TGTGCCAGCAGCTTATGGCCTTACGAGCAGTACTTC; CDR3aa: CASSLWPYEQYF
v_gene: TRBV27; j_gene: TRBJ2-7; d_gene: TRBD2; abundance: .; CDR3nt: TGTGCCAGCAGTTTATCCCCTAGCGGGAGTTCCTACGAGCAGTACTTC; CDR3aa: CASSLSPSGSSYEQYF
v_gene: TRBV7-9; j_gene: TRBJ2-2; d_gene: TRBD2; abundance: .; CDR3nt: TGTGCCAGCAGAAATAGCGGGAGTGTCAACACCGGGGAGCTGTTTTTT; CDR3aa: CASRNSGSVNTGELFF
v_gene: TRBV11-1; j_gene: TRBJ2-7; d_gene: TRBD2; abundance: once; CDR3nt: TGTGCCAGCAGCTTAGGTCTAGCGGGAGCCTACGAGCAGTACTTC; CDR3aa: CASSLGLAGAYEQYF
v_gene: TRBV11-2; j_gene: TRBJ2-3; d_gene: .; abundance: once; CDR3nt: TGTGCCAGCAGCTTAGAAGCCGGGATGGGCACAGATACGCAGTATTTT; CDR3aa: CASSLEAGMGTDTQYF
v_gene: TRBV19; j_gene: TRBJ2-7; d_gene: .; abundance: .; CDR3nt: TGTGCCAGTAGTATGTTCGGGGACTCCTACGAGCAGTACTTC; CDR3aa: CASSMFGDSYEQYF
v_gene: TRBV7-9; j_gene: TRBJ2-7; d_gene: .; abundance: .; CDR3nt: TGTGCCAGCAGCTTGACTCTTGGAGGGGACTACGAGCAGTACTTC; CDR3aa: CASSLTLGGDYEQYF
v_gene: TRBV10-3; j_gene: TRBJ1-4; d_gene: TRBD1; abundance: .; CDR3nt: TGTGCCATCCGGCCGACAGGGGGTAATGAAAAACTGTTTTTT; CDR3aa: CAIRPTGGNEKLFF
v_gene: TRBV6-5; j_gene: TRBJ1-2; d_gene: TRBD1; abundance: .; CDR3nt: TGTGCCAGCAGCCCCCGACAGGGATTTAACTATGGCTACACCTTC; CDR3aa: CASSPRQGFNYGYTF
v_gene: TRBV28; j_gene: TRBJ1-5; d_gene: .; abundance: .; CDR3nt: TGTGCCAGCAGTGAAGGGGGGTCCCTCAATCAGCCCCAGCATTTT; CDR3aa: CASSEGGSLNQPQHF
v_gene: TRBV6-7; j_gene: TRBJ1-4; d_gene: .; abundance: .; CDR3nt: TGTGCCAGCAGTTACTCCCCCAGGGAAGCAACTAATGAAAAACTGTTTTTT; CDR3aa: CASSYSPREATNEKLFF
v_gene: TRBV5-5; j_gene: TRBJ2-7; d_gene: .; abundance: .; CDR3nt: TGTGCCAGCAGCTTAGGGCAGGGGTCCTACGAGCAGTACTTC; CDR3aa: CASSLGQGSYEQYF
v_gene: TRBV7-6; j_gene: TRBJ2-1; d_gene: TRBD2; abundance: .; CDR3nt: TGTGCCAGCAGCTCCAACGCGGGGGACTACAATGAGCAGTTCTTC; CDR3aa: CASSSNAGDYNEQFF
v_gene: TRBV28; j_gene: TRBJ2-3; d_gene: .; abundance: few; CDR3nt: TGTGCCAGCAGGTTCTACTTGGGGGGAACAGATACGCAGTATTTT; CDR3aa: CASRFYLGGTDTQYF